A single TCR beta chain is shown here with its context. This clone was counted many times. Its antigen has not been determined. Qualities for individual bases were not recorded, and no much larger clone is one base off. V is pared back by 5 bases and J by 4 bases, with 8 bases lying between the germline termini. From cysteine to phenylalanine, the CDR3 is 12 amino acids long. The entry retains the CDR3 DNA only, 36 bases that are in frame from base 1. CDR1 and CDR2 (MNHNY, SVGAGI) derive from the germline V gene (reference sequence). This entry is derived from a study of beta chain features in type 1 diabetes (dated by TCRdb to 2016 to 2019). Broadly, across the study: Mean age, gender distribution, total cell number and subset yield did not differ between patients and healthy donors. A total of 85 million to 110 million sorted cells were examined across all samples, and RNA yield correlated strongly with the number of cells per subset. In the study, recently diagnosed type 1 diabetes patients and matched healthy donors were compared on the TCRB repertoires of their sorted circulating CD4+ T cell subsets. Regulatory and stem cell-like memory subsets were isolated from only 8 patients and about 8 healthy donors, whereas naive and central memory subsets came from all 28 donors. Findings and caveats that apply to the study as a whole: At VDJ recombination sites, type 1 diabetes patients had fewer insertions and more deleted nucleotides, which implies abnormalities in thymic rearrangement. Sequencing cDNA rather than genomic DNA could over-represent highly expressing activated cells, although activation and CD3 levels did not differ between groups. Naive, central memory and regulatory TCRB repertoires appeared more similar among patients than among healthy donors. Shorter templates might have been favored by PCR, but patient and control samples were amplified and corrected together, so both groups would have been affected equally by any skew. Only small numbers of individuals were included in the HLA sub-analyses, which left unresolved whether HLA type had any influence on TCRB rearrangement. In all four CD4+ subsets, TCRB CDR3 length was moderately but significantly shorter in type 1 diabetes patients.

The entire isolated RNA was reverse transcribed using the High Capacity cDNA Reverse Transcription Kit, and thus expressed TCRB transcripts were sequenced. Deep immunoSEQ sequencing was applied to naive, central memory and regulatory T cell samples, giving an average of around 3.4 million total reads per sample. Sorted cells were lysed in RLT buffer and RNA was extracted with DNase-treated RNeasy Micro or Mini kits, depending on cell number. To prevent cross-contamination, every cell subset was processed on its own, while patient and healthy donor samples were processed together. Using the immunoSEQ multiplex PCR, TCRB sequences were amplified from cDNA into 87-bp fragments spanning the CDR3 region. Sequencing of the amplicons was done on the Illumina HiSeq platform. Per the source publication's procedure: Synthetic template baselines were used to correct PCR bias computationally, reads within Hamming distance 2 were collapsed together, and singletons that could not be merged were discarded. Reads were aligned against IMGT to assign V, D and J genes, CDR3 length and insertions or deletions at six rearrangement sites. Clonotype counts were normalized to sorted cell number within each subset before computing true diversity and Gini coefficients with the tcR R package. Repertoire sharing was quantified using the overlap coefficient calculated on TCRB nucleotide sequences. As a proxy for the pre-selection repertoire, out-of-frame TCRB sequences from naive cells were analyzed. TCRdb provides this immuneACCESS table in a form limited to in-frame rearrangements. Some clones are lacking; in checked studies, under half of them reflect an unresolved V gene, and why the rest are absent is not known. The DNA was the basis for D and trimming; V, J and clone size are from that table. This sample has roughly 610,000 clones in its table, and about a sixth of those were observed once. The top ten constitute about 0.097% of the sample.

From each donor, a single peripheral blood sample of about 110 mL on average was drawn into heparinised tubes. Naive, central memory, regulatory and stem cell-like memory CD4+ T cells were sorted on a BD FACSAria II using a panel including CD45RO, CCR7, CD25, CD127, CD95 and CD27. Every sorted population had a purity above 95%. PBMCs were isolated immediately by Lymphoprep density gradient centrifugation and stained directly without culture. So that batch effects would be minimized, each experiment stained and sorted samples in pairs, pairing one healthy donor with one patient. The V and J genes are TRBV6-6 and TRBJ1-2; 6 matching bases give a weak D call of TRBD1. The receptor comes from a man younger than 30 in good health. The source material was naive CD4+ T cells from blood. What the cell subset or site label conveys for this sample: true naive CD4+ T cells. The CDR3 is CASSTGIYGYTF. The sequence in DNA is TGTGCCAGCAGTACAGGGATCTATGGCTACACCTTC.